This T cell receptor (beta chain) was retrieved from a study of shared clonotypes between healthy human individuals. Trimming shortened V by 0 bases and J by 9 bases, and 4 bases separated the two germline ends. Germline CDR1 SGHDT, CDR2 YYEEEE. The length of the CDR3 is 11 residues. Assay: immunoSEQ multiplex PCR; the TCRdb copy retains only in-frame clones and omits some. The sample has just over 2,000,000 clones; over 85% are singletons. Naive-designated CD8 cells lacked CD45RO, were positively enriched for CCR7, and omitted terminally differentiated effector memory CD45RA+ cells. Every one of the donors was a Caucasian adult that lived in Nashville, Tennessee.

This sequence originates from a man aged 18 to 30 in good health. What was sequenced was naive CD8+ T cells sorted from blood. The chain uses TRBV5-6 and TRBJ2-1, with D uncertain. CDR3 bases: TGTGCCAGCAGCTTGGAGTTTGAGCAGTTCTTC. Its protein product is CASSLEFEQFF.